This is a list of T cell receptor beta chains from one sample in a study of T-cell memory formation after mild COVID-19. MiXCR, applied by TCRdb to the 5' RACE reads, yields one record per CDR3 protein. The table has fewer than 200,000 distinct CDR3 sequences, under 15% seen once; the top ten hold approximately 3.6%. The sample consisted of PBMCs or a T cell subset sorted from them (not recorded which). These receptors all stem from a man aged 18-30 years who had mild COVID-19 (a few samples of this study predate the infection). Cell type and time point are not known. Each CDR3 is given with its conserved first and last residue. A D gene is named only where the DNA matches it firmly. Size is omitted from some rows. Given values are once, few, many or a class for expanded clones.

v_call: TRBV19; d_call: TRBD2; j_call: TRBJ2-1; clone_size: -; cdr3_aa: CASSIERLRGGPYNEQFF; cdr3_nt: TGTGCCAGTAGTATAGAACGTTTGCGGGGGGGCCCCTACAATGAGCAGTTCTTC
v_call: TRBV5-1; d_call: TRBD1; j_call: TRBJ1-2; clone_size: few; cdr3_aa: CASSLEQGAGYGYTF; cdr3_nt: TGCGCCAGCAGCTTGGAACAGGGGGCCGGTTATGGCTACACCTTC
v_call: TRBV9; d_call: -; j_call: TRBJ2-5; clone_size: few; cdr3_aa: CASGLLETQYF; cdr3_nt: TGTGCCTCGGGGCTTTTGGAGACCCAGTACTTC
v_call: TRBV6-2/TRBV6-3; d_call: TRBD1; j_call: TRBJ2-3; clone_size: many; cdr3_aa: CASSPDRSTDTQYF; cdr3_nt: TGTGCCAGCAGTCCGGACAGGAGCACAGATACGCAGTATTTT
v_call: TRBV5-1; d_call: -; j_call: TRBJ1-1; clone_size: few; cdr3_aa: CASTPGENTEAFF; cdr3_nt: TGCGCCAGCACCCCTGGGGAAAACACTGAAGCTTTCTTT
v_call: TRBV28; d_call: -; j_call: TRBJ1-1; clone_size: -; cdr3_aa: CASSSQFEAFF; cdr3_nt: TGTGCCAGCAGTTCGCAGTTTGAAGCTTTCTTT
v_call: TRBV9; d_call: -; j_call: TRBJ1-4; clone_size: few; cdr3_aa: CASSVEAGMEKLFF; cdr3_nt: TGTGCCAGCAGCGTAGAGGCAGGGATGGAAAAACTGTTTTTT
v_call: TRBV12-3/TRBV12-4; d_call: -; j_call: TRBJ2-2; clone_size: few; cdr3_aa: CASRYTAGELFF; cdr3_nt: TGTGCCAGCAGGTACACGGCCGGGGAGCTGTTTTTT
v_call: TRBV28; d_call: -; j_call: TRBJ2-1; clone_size: -; cdr3_aa: CASTIKYRSYNEQFF; cdr3_nt: TGTGCCAGCACCATAAAGTACCGGAGCTACAATGAGCAGTTCTTC
v_call: TRBV10-3; d_call: TRBD2; j_call: TRBJ2-1; clone_size: -; cdr3_aa: CAISRTSGFDEQFF; cdr3_nt: TGTGCCATCAGTCGGACTAGCGGGTTCGATGAGCAGTTCTTC
v_call: TRBV28; d_call: -; j_call: TRBJ2-3; clone_size: -; cdr3_aa: CASRWGGTDTQYF; cdr3_nt: TGTGCCAGCAGGTGGGGGGGCACAGATACGCAGTATTTT
v_call: TRBV5-1; d_call: -; j_call: TRBJ2-5; clone_size: -; cdr3_aa: CASSFRDVVETQYF; cdr3_nt: TGCGCCAGCAGCTTCCGGGACGTGGTAGAGACCCAGTACTTC
v_call: TRBV3-1; d_call: -; j_call: TRBJ2-5; clone_size: many; cdr3_aa: CASSQGETQYF; cdr3_nt: TGTGCCAGCAGCCAAGGGGAGACCCAGTACTTC
v_call: TRBV15; d_call: -; j_call: TRBJ2-5; clone_size: few; cdr3_aa: CATGAGETQYF; cdr3_nt: TGTGCCACCGGCGCTGGAGAGACCCAGTACTTC
v_call: TRBV7-3; d_call: TRBD2; j_call: TRBJ2-3; clone_size: few; cdr3_aa: CASSLTSSGGLGTDTQYF; cdr3_nt: TGTGCCAGCAGCTTAACGTCTTCTGGGGGACTAGGCACAGATACGCAGTATTTT
v_call: TRBV10-1; d_call: -; j_call: TRBJ2-5; clone_size: few; cdr3_aa: CASSERSGPRYF; cdr3_nt: TGCGCCAGCAGTGAACGTAGCGGCCCTAGATACTTC
v_call: TRBV7-2; d_call: TRBD1; j_call: TRBJ2-5; clone_size: -; cdr3_aa: CASSFSGGRQETQYF; cdr3_nt: TGTGCCAGCAGCTTTTCAGGGGGCAGGCAAGAGACCCAGTACTTC
v_call: TRBV9; d_call: -; j_call: TRBJ1-2; clone_size: -; cdr3_aa: CASSVQDRYGYTF; cdr3_nt: TGTGCCAGCAGCGTACAGGACAGATATGGCTACACCTTC
v_call: TRBV4-3; d_call: -; j_call: TRBJ2-7; clone_size: -; cdr3_aa: CASSQDGNTFYEQYF; cdr3_nt: TGCGCCAGCAGCCAAGATGGAAACACCTTCTACGAGCAGTACTTC
v_call: TRBV7-2; d_call: -; j_call: TRBJ2-1; clone_size: -; cdr3_aa: CASSPTGTQINEQFF; cdr3_nt: TGTGCCAGCAGCCCCACCGGGACACAGATTAATGAGCAGTTCTTC
v_call: TRBV5-1; d_call: -; j_call: TRBJ2-1; clone_size: -; cdr3_aa: CASSNDRYNEQFF; cdr3_nt: TGCGCCAGCAGCAATGACAGATACAATGAGCAGTTCTTC
v_call: TRBV9; d_call: TRBD1; j_call: TRBJ1-3; clone_size: -; cdr3_aa: CASSSGGTGNTIYF; cdr3_nt: TGTGCCAGCAGTTCAGGGGGAACTGGAAACACCATATATTTT
v_call: TRBV5-1; d_call: -; j_call: TRBJ1-1; clone_size: few; cdr3_aa: CASRSRAGNTEAFF; cdr3_nt: TGCGCCAGCAGGTCTCGGGCAGGGAACACTGAAGCTTTCTTT
v_call: TRBV7-9; d_call: -; j_call: TRBJ1-4; clone_size: few; cdr3_aa: CASSLFGGGDEKLFF; cdr3_nt: TGTGCCAGCAGCTTATTCGGGGGAGGAGATGAAAAACTGTTTTTT